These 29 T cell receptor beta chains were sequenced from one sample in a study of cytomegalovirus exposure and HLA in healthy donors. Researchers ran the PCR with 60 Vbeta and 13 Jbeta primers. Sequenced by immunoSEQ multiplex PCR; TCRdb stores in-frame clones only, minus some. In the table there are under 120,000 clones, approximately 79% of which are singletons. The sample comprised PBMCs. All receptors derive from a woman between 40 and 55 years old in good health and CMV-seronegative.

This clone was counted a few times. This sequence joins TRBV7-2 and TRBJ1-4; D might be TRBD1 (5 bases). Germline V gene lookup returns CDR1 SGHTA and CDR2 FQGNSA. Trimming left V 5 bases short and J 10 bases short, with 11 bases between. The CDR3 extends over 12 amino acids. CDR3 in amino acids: CASSLHGGKLFF. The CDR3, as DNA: TGTGCCAGCAGCCTCCACGGGGGAAAACTGTTTTTT. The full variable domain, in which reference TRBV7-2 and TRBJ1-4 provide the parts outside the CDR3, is GAGVSQSPSNKVTEKGKDVELRCDPISGHTALYWYRQSLGQGLEFLIYFQGNSAPDKSGLPSDRFSAERTGGSVSTLTIQRTQQEDSAVYLCASSLHGGKLFFGSGTQLSVL.

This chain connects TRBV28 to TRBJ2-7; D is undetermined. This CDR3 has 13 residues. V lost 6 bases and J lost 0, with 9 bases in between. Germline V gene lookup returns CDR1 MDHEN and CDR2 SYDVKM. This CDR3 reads CASSADNSYEQYF. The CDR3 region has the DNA TGTGCCAGCAGCGCCGACAACTCCTACGAGCAGTACTTC.

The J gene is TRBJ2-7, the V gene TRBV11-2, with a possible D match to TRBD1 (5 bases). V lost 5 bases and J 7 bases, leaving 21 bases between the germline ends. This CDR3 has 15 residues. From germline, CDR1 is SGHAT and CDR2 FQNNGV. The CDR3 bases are TGTGCCAGCAGCGCCAGGGCAGGGCCTTCTAGGGAGCAGTACTTC. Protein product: CASSARAGPSREQYF.

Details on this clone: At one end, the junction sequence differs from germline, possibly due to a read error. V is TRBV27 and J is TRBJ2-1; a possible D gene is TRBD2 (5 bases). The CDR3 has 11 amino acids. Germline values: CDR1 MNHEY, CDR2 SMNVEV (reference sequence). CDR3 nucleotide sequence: TGTGCCAGCAGTTTAGAGGGCCCCCCTATCTTC. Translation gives CASSLEGPPIF.

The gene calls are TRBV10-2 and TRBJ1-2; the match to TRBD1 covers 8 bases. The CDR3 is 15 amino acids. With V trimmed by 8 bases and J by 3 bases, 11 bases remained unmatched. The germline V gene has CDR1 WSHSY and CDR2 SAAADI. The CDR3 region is CASSFLRGLDYGYTF. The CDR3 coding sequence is TGCGCCAGCTCCTTTCTCAGGGGGCTCGACTATGGCTACACCTTC.

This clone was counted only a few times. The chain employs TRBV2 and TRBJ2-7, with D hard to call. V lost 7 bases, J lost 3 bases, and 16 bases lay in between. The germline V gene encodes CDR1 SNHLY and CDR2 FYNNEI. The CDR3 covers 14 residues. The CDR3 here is CASKYGQADYEQYF. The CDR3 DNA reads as TGTGCCAGCAAGTATGGGCAGGCCGACTACGAGCAGTACTTC.

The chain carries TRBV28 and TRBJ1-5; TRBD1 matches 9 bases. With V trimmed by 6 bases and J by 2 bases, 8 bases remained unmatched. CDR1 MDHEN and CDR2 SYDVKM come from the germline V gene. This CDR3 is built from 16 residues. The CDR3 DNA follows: TGTGCCAGCAGAACCACAGGGGGCGGGGGCAATCAGCCCCAGCATTTT. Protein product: CASRTTGGGGNQPQHF.

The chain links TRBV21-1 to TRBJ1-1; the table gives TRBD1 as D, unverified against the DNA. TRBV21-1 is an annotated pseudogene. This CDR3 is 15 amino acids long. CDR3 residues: CASSIWDRENTEAFF. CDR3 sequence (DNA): TGTGCCAGCAGCATATGGGACAGGGAGAACACTGAAGCTTTCTTT.

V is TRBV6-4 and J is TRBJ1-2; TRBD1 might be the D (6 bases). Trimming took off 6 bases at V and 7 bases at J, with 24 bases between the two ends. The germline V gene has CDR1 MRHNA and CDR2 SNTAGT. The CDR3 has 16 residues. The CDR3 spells CASSLISGTNPSGYTF. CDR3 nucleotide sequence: TGTGCCAGCAGCCTAATCTCCGGGACAAATCCGTCTGGCTACACCTTC.

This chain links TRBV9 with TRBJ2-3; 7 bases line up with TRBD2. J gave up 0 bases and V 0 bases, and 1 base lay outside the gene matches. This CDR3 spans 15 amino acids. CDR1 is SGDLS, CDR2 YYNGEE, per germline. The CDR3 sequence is CASSVGLASTDTQYF. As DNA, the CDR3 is TGTGCCAGCAGCGTAGGACTAGCAAGCACAGATACGCAGTATTTT.

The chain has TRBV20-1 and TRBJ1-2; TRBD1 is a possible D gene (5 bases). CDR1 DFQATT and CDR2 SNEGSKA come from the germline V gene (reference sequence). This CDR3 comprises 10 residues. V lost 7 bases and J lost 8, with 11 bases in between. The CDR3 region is CSVITGGYTF. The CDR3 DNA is TGCAGTGTTATAACAGGAGGCTACACCTTC.

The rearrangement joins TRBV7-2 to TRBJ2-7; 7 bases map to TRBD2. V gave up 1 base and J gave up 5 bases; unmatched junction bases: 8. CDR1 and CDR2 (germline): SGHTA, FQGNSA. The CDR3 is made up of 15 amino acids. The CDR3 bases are TGTGCCAGCAGCTTAGGGGGGGGTACTGCCCACGAGCAGTACTTC. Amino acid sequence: CASSLGGGTAHEQYF.

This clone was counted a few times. This chain's CDR3 is CASSQDPQGRQPQHF. CDR3 in DNA: TGCGCCAGCAGCCAAGACCCGCAGGGAAGACAGCCCCAGCATTTT. The J gene is TRBJ1-5, the V gene TRBV4-1, with D perhaps matching TRBD1 (5 bases). This CDR3 region has 15 residues. Deletions cut 0 bases from V and 7 bases from J, with 13 bases between. Germline V gene lookup returns CDR1 MGHRA and CDR2 YSYEKL.

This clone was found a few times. In nucleotides, the CDR3 is TGTGCCAGCAGCTTGGGGCAGATTAGCAATCAGCCCCAGCATTTT. It translates to CASSLGQISNQPQHF. The rearrangement links TRBV5-6 to TRBJ1-5; D gene unclear. Germline CDR1 SGHDT, CDR2 YYEEEE. Trimming shortened V by 0 bases and J by 0 bases, and 7 bases separated the two germline ends. CDR3 length: 15 residues.

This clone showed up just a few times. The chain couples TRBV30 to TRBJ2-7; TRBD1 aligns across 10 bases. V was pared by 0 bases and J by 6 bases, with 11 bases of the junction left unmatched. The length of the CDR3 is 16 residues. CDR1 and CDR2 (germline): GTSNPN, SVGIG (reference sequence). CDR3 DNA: TGTGCCTGGAGTGTACTTAGGACAGGGGGTTCTGGCGAGCAGTACTTC. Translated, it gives CAWSVLRTGGSGEQYF.

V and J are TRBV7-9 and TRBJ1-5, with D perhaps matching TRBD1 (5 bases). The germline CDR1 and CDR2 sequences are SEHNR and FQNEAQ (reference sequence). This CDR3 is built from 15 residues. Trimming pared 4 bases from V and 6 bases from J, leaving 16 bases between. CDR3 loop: CASSSDTATRQPQHF. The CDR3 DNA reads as TGTGCCAGCAGCTCGGACACCGCAACGCGTCAGCCCCAGCATTTT.

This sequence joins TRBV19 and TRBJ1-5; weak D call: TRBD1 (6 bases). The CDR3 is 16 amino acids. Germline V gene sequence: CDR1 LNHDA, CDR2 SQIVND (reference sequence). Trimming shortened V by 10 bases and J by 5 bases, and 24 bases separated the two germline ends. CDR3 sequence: CATDSWTVRGYQPQHF. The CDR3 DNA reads TGTGCCACCGATTCGTGGACAGTCCGAGGGTATCAGCCCCAGCATTTT.

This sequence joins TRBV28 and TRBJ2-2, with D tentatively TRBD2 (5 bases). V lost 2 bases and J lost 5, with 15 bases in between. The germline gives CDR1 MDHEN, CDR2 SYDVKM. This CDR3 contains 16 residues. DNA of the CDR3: TGTGCCAGCAGTTTAAGGGCAGACCCGGGAACCGGGGAGCTGTTTTTT. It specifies CASSLRADPGTGELFF.

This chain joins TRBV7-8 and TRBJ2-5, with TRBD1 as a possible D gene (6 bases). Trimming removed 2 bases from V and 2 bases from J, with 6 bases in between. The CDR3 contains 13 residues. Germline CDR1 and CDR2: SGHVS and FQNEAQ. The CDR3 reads CASSLRGQETQYF. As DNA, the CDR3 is TGTGCCAGCAGCTTAAGGGGGCAAGAGACCCAGTACTTC.

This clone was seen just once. The CDR3 nucleotides are TGTGCCAGCAGTTTAGATAGCGGGATTACAGATACGCAGTATTTT. Protein sequence: CASSLDSGITDTQYF. V is TRBV28 and J is TRBJ2-3; 8 nucleotides agree with TRBD2. The CDR3 loop spans 15 amino acids. Looked up from germline, CDR1 is MDHEN and CDR2 is SYDVKM. V lost 2 bases, J lost 3 bases, and 4 bases stayed unmatched.

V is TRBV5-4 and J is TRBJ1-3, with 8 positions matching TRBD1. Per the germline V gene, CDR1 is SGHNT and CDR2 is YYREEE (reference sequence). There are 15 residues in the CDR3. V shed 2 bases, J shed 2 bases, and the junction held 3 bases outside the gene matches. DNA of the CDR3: TGTGCCAGCAGCTTTCAGGGGGCAACTGGAAACACCATATATTTT. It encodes CASSFQGATGNTIYF.

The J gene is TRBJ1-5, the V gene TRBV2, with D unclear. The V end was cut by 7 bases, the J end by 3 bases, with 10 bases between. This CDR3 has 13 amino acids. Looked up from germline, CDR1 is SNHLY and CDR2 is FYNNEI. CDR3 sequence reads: CASTVANNQPQHF. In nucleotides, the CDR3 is TGTGCCAGCACCGTAGCGAACAATCAGCCCCAGCATTTT.

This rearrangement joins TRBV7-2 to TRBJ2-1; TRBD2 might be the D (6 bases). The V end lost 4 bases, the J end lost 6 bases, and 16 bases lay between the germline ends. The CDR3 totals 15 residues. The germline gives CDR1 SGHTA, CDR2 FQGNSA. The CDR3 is CASSSAGLQANEQFF. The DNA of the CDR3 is TGTGCCAGCAGCTCCGCGGGACTGCAGGCCAATGAGCAGTTCTTC.

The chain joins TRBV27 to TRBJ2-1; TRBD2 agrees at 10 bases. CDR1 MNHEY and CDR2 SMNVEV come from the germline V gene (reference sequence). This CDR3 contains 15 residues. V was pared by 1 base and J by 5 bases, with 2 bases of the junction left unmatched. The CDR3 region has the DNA TGTGCCAGCAGTTTATGGACTAGCGGCCACAATGAGCAGTTCTTC. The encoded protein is CASSLWTSGHNEQFF.

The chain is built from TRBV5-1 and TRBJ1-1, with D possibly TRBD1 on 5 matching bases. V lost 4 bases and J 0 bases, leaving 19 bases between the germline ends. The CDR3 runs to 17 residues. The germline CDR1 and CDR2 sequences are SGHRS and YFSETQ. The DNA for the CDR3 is TGCGCCAGCAGCGTACAACCCCAGGGCACCATGAACACTGAAGCTTTCTTT. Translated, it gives CASSVQPQGTMNTEAFF.

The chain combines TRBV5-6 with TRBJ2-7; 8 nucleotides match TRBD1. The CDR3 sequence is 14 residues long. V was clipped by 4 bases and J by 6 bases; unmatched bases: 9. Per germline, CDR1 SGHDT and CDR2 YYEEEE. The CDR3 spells CASSRDRGTGEQYF. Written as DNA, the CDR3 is TGTGCCAGCAGCAGAGACAGGGGTACGGGCGAGCAGTACTTC.

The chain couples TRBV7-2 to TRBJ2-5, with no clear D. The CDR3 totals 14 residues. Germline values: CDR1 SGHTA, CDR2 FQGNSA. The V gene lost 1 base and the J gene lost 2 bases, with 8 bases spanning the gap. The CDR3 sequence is CASSLGGPQETQYF. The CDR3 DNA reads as TGTGCCAGCAGCTTAGGTGGGCCTCAAGAGACCCAGTACTTC.

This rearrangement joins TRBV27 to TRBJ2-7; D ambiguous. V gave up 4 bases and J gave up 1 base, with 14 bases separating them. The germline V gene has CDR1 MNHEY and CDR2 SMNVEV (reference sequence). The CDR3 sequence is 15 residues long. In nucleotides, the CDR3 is TGTGCCAGCAGTTCAAAAGGAGTACCTTCCTACGAGCAGTACTTC. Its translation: CASSSKGVPSYEQYF.

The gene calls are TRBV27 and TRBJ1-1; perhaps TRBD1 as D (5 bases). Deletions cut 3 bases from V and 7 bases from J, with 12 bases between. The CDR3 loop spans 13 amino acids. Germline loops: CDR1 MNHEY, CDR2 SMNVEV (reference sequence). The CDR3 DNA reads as TGTGCCAGCAGTTTTGGGACGGGGGGTGAAGCTTTCTTT. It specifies CASSFGTGGEAFF.